This T cell receptor (beta chain) was recorded in a study of blood T cell repertoires in COVID-19. Study background: PBMCs, B-cell-depleted T cells, or T cells provided the cDNA or gDNA that made up the material.

For this clone: One junction end does not reproduce the germline sequence, and a read error may be involved.

Original methodology: The authors estimated nucleated cell counts from reference gene primer amplification. Using immunoSEQ multiplex PCR, the repertoire was profiled, and TCRdb retains in-frame clones only, with some absent. That table gives V, J and clone size, and the DNA gave D and trimming. The sample lists 250,000 to 350,000 clones; roughly 90% were seen once. This CDR3 spans 17 amino acids. Germline V lookup: CDR1 SSHAT, CDR2 FNYEAQ (reference sequence). The sequenced sample consisted of peripheral blood. This TCR was recovered from a woman in her fifties or sixties with acute or convalescent COVID-19. The V gene is TRBV7-7, the J gene TRBJ2-2; 8 bases align to TRBD2. The CDR3 reads CASTTLRGGENTGELFF. CDR3 DNA sequence: TGTGCTAGCACCACCCTCCGGGGGGGGGAGAACACCGGGGAGCTGTTTTTT. Using reference TRBV7-7 and TRBJ2-2 for the parts outside the CDR3, the full variable domain is GAGVSQSPRYKVTKRGQDVTLRCDPISSHATLYWYQQALGQGPEFLTYFNYEAQPDKSGLPSDRFSAERPEGSISTLTIQRTEQRDSAMYRCASTTLRGGENTGELFFGEGSRLTVL.